This is a list of T cell receptor beta chains from one sample in a study of blood T cell repertoires in COVID-19. The table came from immunoSEQ multiplex PCR; TCRdb's copy has only in-frame clones and leaves some out. The sample yields 38,000 or so clones, approximately 80% seen once. Sequenced sample: peripheral blood. Receptors were obtained from a human donor in a cohort sampled during active or convalescent COVID-19. The donor label of this sample is uncertain. The CDR3 runs from the conserved cysteine through the conserved F or W. The D gene is left open where the match is weak. A row's size may be missing; if present it is once, few, many or a size class.

DNA,CDR3,V,size,J,D
TGTGCCAGCAGTGAGAGGCAGCGGTATTCACCCCTCCACTTT,CASSERQRYSPLHF,TRBV2,.,TRBJ1-6,.
TGTGCCAGTAGTCTGGACAGGGAAGAGACCCAGTACTTC,CASSLDREETQYF,TRBV19,.,TRBJ2-5,TRBD1
TGCGCCAGCAGCTGGGGACAGGGGTACACTGAAGCTTTCTTT,CASSWGQGYTEAFF,TRBV5-1,few,TRBJ1-1,TRBD1
TGTGCCACTAGCGGGAGCATCGATGAGCAGTTCTTC,CATSGSIDEQFF,TRBV6-6,.,TRBJ2-1,TRBD2
TGTGCCAGCAGTTACCTACAGGGATCCAACACCATATATTTT,CASSYLQGSNTIYF,TRBV6-5,.,TRBJ1-3,.
TGTGCCAGCAGCTCCTTCGGACAGGGGCGCTCTGGAAACACCATATATTTT,CASSSFGQGRSGNTIYF,TRBV7-8,.,TRBJ1-3,TRBD1
TGTGCCTGGAGTATTGGGGCGAAAGCTTTCTTT,CAWSIGAKAFF,TRBV30,.,TRBJ1-1,.
TGTGCCACCAGTCAGTCAGATACGCAGTATTTT,CATSQSDTQYF,TRBV24-1,.,TRBJ2-3,.
TGTGCCAGCAGCCCCGGTAGCGGGAGTGCCTACCATGAGCAGTTCTTC,CASSPGSGSAYHEQFF,TRBV9,.,TRBJ2-1,TRBD2
TGTGCCAGCAGTGACAGGGTAGAGAGGCCTCAGCCCCAGCATTTT,CASSDRVERPQPQHF,TRBV6-1,.,TRBJ1-5,.
TGTGCCAGCTCACCACAGGTTTTGGAGGCCCAGTACTTC,CASSPQVLEAQYF,TRBV18,once,TRBJ2-5,.
TGTGCCAGCAGCTTGAGAAACGAGGGCTACACCTTC,CASSLRNEGYTF,TRBV5-8,.,TRBJ1-2,.
TGTGCCAGTAGAGGTCTTCAGGGGGGCTACACCTTC,CASRGLQGGYTF,TRBV19,.,TRBJ1-2,.
TGCGCCAGCAGCTCCAATTTAGCGGGAGTAGAGACCCAGTACTTC,CASSSNLAGVETQYF,TRBV5-1,.,TRBJ2-5,TRBD2
TGTGCCAGCAGCTCAACAGGGGACAATGAGCAGTTCTTC,CASSSTGDNEQFF,TRBV11-3,.,TRBJ2-1,TRBD1
TGTGCCAGTAGTGGCGGGACTAACCCCTACAATGAGCAGTTCTTC,CASSGGTNPYNEQFF,TRBV19,.,TRBJ2-1,TRBD2
TGTGCCAGCAGCATTCAAAGGGGTAGCACAGATACGCAGTATTTT,CASSIQRGSTDTQYF,TRBV7-9,.,TRBJ2-3,.
TGTGCCAGCAGTGATTGGGTGGGGGCCAGCAATCAGCCCCAGCATTTT,CASSDWVGASNQPQHF,TRBV2,.,TRBJ1-5,.
TGTGCCAGCAGCCGCCTAGGAAGGCGGAACACCGGGGAGCTGTTTTTT,CASSRLGRRNTGELFF,TRBV4-2,.,TRBJ2-2,.
TGCGCCAGCAGCTTGAAGGAGGGGGCGAGGTCTAATGAAAAACTGTTTTTT,CASSLKEGARSNEKLFF,TRBV5-1,.,TRBJ1-4,TRBD1
TGTGCCAGCAGCTTAGGCGGGAACCAAGAGACCCAGTACTTC,CASSLGGNQETQYF,TRBV7-2,.,TRBJ2-5,.
TGCAGCGTGGGACAGACTGCCTTCTCTGGGGCCAACGTCCTGACTTTC,CSVGQTAFSGANVLTF,TRBV29-1,.,TRBJ2-6,TRBD1
TGCGCCAGCAGGACCGGGACTAGCGGGAGCGAGCAGTACTTC,CASRTGTSGSEQYF,TRBV5-1,.,TRBJ2-7,TRBD2